These 10 T cell receptor beta chains were all obtained from the same sample, sequenced in a study of T cells expressing NK-cell markers. With the 5' RACE reads reprocessed, TCRdb shows one record per CDR3 protein and no DNA. Its table lists around 100,000 distinct CDR3 sequences. The source material was blood T cells: a sorted CD56 or NKG2C T cell subset, CD4+ or CD8+ T cells, or bulk PBMC T cells (not recorded which). The receptors derive from a woman between 18 and 70 years old in good health.

The V and J genes are TRBV7-2 and TRBJ2-5; the D call of TRBD2 rests on TCRdb alone, since no DNA is present to check it. Germline CDR1 and CDR2: SGHTA and FQGNSA. The CDR3 sequence is 15 residues long. CDR3: CASSFPAGDLETQYF.

The genes are TRBV6-2 or TRBV6-3 and TRBJ1-4. The CDR3 covers 15 residues. CDR1 and CDR2 (germline): MNHEY, SVGEGT. CDR3 amino acids: CASSYGVATNEKLFF.

The J gene is TRBJ1-2, the V gene TRBV12-3 or TRBV12-4; the D gene TCRdb calls, TRBD1, cannot be checked with no DNA. The CDR3 spans 13 residues. CDR3 sequence: CASSASGVEGYTF.

This chain links TRBV7-8 with TRBJ1-4. The germline V gene has CDR1 SGHVS and CDR2 FQNEAQ. The CDR3 runs to 13 residues. This CDR3 reads CASSSGLSEKLFF.

CDR3 region: CASSPPLGNEQFF. V usage is TRBV12-3 or TRBV12-4 and J usage is TRBJ2-1. The CDR3 runs 13 residues.

The chain employs TRBV29-1 and TRBJ2-4. Per germline, CDR1 SQVTM and CDR2 ANQGSEA. The CDR3 spans 12 residues. CDR3 amino acids: CSVFVRENIQYF. The full variable domain, in which reference TRBV29-1 and TRBJ2-4 provide the parts outside the CDR3, is SAVISQKPSRDICQRGTSLTIQCQVDSQVTMMFWYRQQPGQSLTLIATANQGSEATYESGFVIDKFPISRPNLTFSTLTVSNMSPEDSSIYLCSVFVRENIQYFGAGTRLSVL.

This chain links TRBV7-2 with TRBJ1-5. Germline assignment: CDR1 SGHTA and CDR2 FQGNSA. The CDR3 covers 15 residues. CDR3 protein: CASSLVPYSNQPQHF.

J is TRBJ2-1 and V is TRBV24-1; TCRdb returns TRBD2, unconfirmable since there is no DNA. Germline values: CDR1 KGHDR, CDR2 SFDVKD. The CDR3 is 16 amino acids. CDR3 residues: CATSDRSGTDYNEQFF.

The CDR3 sequence: CASSPEASGRPPRLDNEQFF. The chain employs TRBV18 and TRBJ2-1; TCRdb's assignment of TRBD2 cannot be checked, as there is no DNA. Germline CDR1 KGHSH, CDR2 LQKENI. The CDR3 runs to 20 residues.

The chain couples TRBV19 to TRBJ1-3. In germline, CDR1 is LNHDA, CDR2 SQIVND (reference sequence). CDR3 length equals 15 residues. CDR3 sequence reads: CASNLGTSSGNTIYF.